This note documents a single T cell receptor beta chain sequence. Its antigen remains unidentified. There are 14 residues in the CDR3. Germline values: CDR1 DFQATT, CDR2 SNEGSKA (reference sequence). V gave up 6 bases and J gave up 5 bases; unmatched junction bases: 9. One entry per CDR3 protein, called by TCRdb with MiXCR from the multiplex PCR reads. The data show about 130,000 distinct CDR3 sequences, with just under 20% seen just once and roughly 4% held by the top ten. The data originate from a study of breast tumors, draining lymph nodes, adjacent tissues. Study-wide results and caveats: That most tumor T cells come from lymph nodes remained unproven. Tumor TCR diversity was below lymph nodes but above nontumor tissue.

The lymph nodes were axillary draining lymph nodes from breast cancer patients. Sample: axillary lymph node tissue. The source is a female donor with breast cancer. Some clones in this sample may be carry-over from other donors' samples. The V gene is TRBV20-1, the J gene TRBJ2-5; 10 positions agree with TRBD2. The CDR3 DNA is TGCAGTGCAAGACTAGCGGGTGCCAGGGAGACCCAGTACTTC. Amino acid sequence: CSARLAGARETQYF.